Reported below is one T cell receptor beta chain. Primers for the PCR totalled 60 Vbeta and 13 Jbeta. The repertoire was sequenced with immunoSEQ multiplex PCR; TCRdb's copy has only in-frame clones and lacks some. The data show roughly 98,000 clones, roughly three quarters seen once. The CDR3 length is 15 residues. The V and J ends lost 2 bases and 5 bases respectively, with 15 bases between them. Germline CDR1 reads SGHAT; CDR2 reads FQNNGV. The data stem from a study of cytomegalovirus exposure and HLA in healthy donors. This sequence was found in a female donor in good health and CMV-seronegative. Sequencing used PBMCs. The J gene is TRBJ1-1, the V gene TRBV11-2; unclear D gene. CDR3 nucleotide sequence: TGTGCCAGCAGCTTAATTTCGTCTTGGGAGACTGAAGCTTTCTTT. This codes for CASSLISSWETEAFF.